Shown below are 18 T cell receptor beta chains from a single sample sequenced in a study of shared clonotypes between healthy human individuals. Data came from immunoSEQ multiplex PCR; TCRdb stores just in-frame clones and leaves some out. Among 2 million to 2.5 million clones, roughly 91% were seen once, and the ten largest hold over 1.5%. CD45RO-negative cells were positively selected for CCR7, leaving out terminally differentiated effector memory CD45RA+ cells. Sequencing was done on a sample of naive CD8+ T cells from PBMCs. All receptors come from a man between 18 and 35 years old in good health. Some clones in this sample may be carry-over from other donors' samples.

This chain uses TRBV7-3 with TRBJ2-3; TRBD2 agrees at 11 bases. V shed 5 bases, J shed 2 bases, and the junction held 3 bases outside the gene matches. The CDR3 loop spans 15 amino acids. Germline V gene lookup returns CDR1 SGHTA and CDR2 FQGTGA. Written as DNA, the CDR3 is TGTGCCAGCAGCCTAGCGGGAGGCACCACAGATACGCAGTATTTT. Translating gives CASSLAGGTTDTQYF.

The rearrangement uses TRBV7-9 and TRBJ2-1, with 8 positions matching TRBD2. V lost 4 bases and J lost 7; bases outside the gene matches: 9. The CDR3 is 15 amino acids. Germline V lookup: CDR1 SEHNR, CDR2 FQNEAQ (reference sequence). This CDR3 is CASSSGLARLNEQFF. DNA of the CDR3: TGTGCCAGCAGCTCTGGACTAGCTCGGCTAAATGAGCAGTTCTTC.

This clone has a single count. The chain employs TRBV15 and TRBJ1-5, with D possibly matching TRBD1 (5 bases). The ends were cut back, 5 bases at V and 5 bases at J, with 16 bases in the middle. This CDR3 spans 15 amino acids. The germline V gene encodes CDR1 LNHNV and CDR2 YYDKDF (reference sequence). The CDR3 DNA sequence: TGTGCCACCAGCGATAGGGAAAGAGGGGATCAGCCCCAGCATTTT. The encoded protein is CATSDRERGDQPQHF.

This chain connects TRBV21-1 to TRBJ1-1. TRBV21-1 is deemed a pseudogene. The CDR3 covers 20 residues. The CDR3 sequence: CASSKAGSFGKERGTPEAFF. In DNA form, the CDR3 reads TGTGCCAGCAGCAAAGCGGGGTCTTTTGGCAAGGAGAGGGGAACGCCTGAAGCTTTCTTT.

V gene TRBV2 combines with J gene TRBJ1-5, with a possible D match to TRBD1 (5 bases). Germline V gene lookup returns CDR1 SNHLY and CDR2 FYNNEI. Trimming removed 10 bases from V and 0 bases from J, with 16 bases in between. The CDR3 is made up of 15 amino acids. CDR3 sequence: CAISARGDSNQPQHF. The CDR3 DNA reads TGTGCCATTTCCGCTCGGGGGGATAGCAATCAGCCCCAGCATTTT.

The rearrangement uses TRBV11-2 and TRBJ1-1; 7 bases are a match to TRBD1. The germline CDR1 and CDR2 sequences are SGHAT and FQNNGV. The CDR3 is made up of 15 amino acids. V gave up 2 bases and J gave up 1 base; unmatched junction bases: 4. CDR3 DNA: TGTGCCAGCAGCTTAACGACAGGGTGGAACACTGAAGCTTTCTTT. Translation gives CASSLTTGWNTEAFF.

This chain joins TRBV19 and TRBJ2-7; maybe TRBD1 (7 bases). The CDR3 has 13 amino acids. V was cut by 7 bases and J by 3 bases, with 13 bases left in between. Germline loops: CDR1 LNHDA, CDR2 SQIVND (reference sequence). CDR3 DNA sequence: TGTGCCAGTATCCCCCAGGGGGGCTACGAGCAGTACTTC. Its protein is CASIPQGGYEQYF.

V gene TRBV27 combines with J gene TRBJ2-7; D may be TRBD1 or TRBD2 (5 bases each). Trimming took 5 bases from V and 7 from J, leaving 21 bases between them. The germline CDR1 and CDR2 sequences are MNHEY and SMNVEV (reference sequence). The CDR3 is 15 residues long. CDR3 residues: CASSAGTDHYAEQYF. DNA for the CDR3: TGTGCCAGCAGTGCCGGGACGGACCACTACGCGGAGCAGTACTTC.

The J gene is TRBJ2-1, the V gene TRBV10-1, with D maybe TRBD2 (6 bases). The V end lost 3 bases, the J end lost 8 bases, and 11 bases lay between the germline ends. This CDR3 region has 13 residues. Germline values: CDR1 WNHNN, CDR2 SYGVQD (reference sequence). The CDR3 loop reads CASSDSLADEQFF. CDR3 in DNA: TGCGCCAGCAGTGACTCCTTAGCGGATGAGCAGTTCTTC.

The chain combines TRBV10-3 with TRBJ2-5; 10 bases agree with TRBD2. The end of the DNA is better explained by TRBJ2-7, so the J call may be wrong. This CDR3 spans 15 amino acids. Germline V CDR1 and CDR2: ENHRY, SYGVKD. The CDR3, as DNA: TGTGCCATCAGTGATTACGGACTAGCGGCCTACGAGCAGTACTTC. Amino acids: CAISDYGLAAYEQYF.

The CDR3 here is CASSQDRATNEKLFF. Written as DNA, the CDR3 is TGTGCCAGCAGCCAAGATCGGGCAACTAATGAAAAACTGTTTTTT. This chain uses TRBV4-2 with TRBJ1-4, with D unclear. CDR1 is LGHNA and CDR2 is YNFKEQ in the germline V gene. Trimming stripped 0 bases from V and 0 bases from J, with 5 bases between. CDR3 length: 15 residues.

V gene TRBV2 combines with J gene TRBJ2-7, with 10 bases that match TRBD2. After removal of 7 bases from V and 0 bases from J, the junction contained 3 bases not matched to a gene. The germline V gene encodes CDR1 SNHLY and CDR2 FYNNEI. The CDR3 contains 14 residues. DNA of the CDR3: TGTGCCAGCATTGGGACTAGCGCCTCCTACGAGCAGTACTTC. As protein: CASIGTSASYEQYF.

CDR3 sequence reads: CASSLGPGGRLADTQYF. DNA for the CDR3: TGTGCCAGCAGCTTAGGCCCTGGCGGGAGGCTGGCAGATACGCAGTATTTT. This chain links TRBV13 with TRBJ2-3, with TRBD2 identical over 8 bases. CDR1 is PRHDT and CDR2 is FYEKMQ in the germline V gene (reference sequence). The CDR3 spans 17 residues. V lost 0 bases to trimming and J lost 4 bases; unmatched junction nucleotides: 9.

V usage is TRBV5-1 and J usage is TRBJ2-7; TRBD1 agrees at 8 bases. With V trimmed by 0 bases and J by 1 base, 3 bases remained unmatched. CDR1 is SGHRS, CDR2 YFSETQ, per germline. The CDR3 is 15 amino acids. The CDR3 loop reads CASSLAQGVSYEQYF. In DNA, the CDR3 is TGCGCCAGCAGCTTGGCACAGGGGGTATCCTACGAGCAGTACTTC.

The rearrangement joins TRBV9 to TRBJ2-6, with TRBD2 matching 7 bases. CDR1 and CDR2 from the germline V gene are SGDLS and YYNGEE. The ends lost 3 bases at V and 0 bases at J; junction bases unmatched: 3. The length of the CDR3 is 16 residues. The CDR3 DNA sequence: TGTGCCAGCAGCGGATCGGGAGGCTCTGGGGCCAACGTCCTGACTTTC. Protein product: CASSGSGGSGANVLTF.

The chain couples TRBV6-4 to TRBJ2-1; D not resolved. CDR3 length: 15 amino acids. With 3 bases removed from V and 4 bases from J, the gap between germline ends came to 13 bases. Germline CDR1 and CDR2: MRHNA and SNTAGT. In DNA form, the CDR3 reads TGTGCCAGCAGTGAGTATGGCCCCACATACAATGAGCAGTTCTTC. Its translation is CASSEYGPTYNEQFF.

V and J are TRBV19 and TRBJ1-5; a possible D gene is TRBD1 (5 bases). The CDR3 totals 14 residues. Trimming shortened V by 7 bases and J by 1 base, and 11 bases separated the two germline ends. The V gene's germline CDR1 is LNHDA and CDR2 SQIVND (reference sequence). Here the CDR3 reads CASTPRVSNQPQHF. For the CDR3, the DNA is TGTGCCAGTACCCCCAGGGTGAGCAATCAGCCCCAGCATTTT. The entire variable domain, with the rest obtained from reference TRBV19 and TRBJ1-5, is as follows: DGGITQSPKYLFRKEGQNVTLSCEQNLNHDAMYWYRQDPGQGLRLIYYSQIVNDFQKGDIAEGYSVSREKKESFPLTVTSAQKNPTAFYLCASTPRVSNQPQHFGDGTRLSIL.

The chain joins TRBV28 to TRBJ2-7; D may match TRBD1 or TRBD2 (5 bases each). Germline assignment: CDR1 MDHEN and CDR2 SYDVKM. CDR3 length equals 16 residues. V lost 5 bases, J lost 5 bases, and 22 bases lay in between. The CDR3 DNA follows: TGTGCCAGCAGTCGACTCCGGGACCAGAAGACTCACGAGCAGTACTTC. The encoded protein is CASSRLRDQKTHEQYF.